This TCR beta chain was captured in a study of blood T cell repertoires in COVID-19. Study details: Italy, Spain and the United States were the sources of the convalescent and acute COVID-19 samples.

Original handling: From reference gene primer amplification, estimates of nucleated cell counts were derived. This table comes from immunoSEQ multiplex PCR, and its TCRdb copy is limited to in-frame clones, with some not included. The V and J calls and clone size were taken over from that table, and D and trimming were inferred from the DNA. The sample gives roughly 230,000 clones, about 90% of which show up once; around 2.3% is in the top ten. CDR1 is SEHNR and CDR2 is FQNEAQ in the germline V gene (reference sequence). J gave up 1 base and V 5 bases, and 3 bases lay outside the gene matches. The CDR3 is 15 amino acids. A Seattle source enrolled patients during active infection and followed them longitudinally.

This receptor was obtained from a woman in her sixties with COVID-19, enrolled during active disease. The chain couples TRBV7-9 to TRBJ2-3, with 10 bases matching TRBD2. Sequencing was performed on peripheral blood. This CDR3 reads CASSLTSGRTDTQYF. The DNA of the CDR3 is TGTGCCAGCAGCCTGACTAGCGGGCGCACAGATACGCAGTATTTT.